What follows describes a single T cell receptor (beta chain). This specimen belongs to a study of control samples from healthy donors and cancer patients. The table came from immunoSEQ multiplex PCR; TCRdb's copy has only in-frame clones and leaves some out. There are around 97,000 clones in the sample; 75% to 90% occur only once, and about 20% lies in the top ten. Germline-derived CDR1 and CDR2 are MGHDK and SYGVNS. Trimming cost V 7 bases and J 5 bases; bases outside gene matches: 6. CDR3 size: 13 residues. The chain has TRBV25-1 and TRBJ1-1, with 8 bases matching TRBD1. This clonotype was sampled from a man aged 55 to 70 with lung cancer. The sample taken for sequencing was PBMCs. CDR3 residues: CASTRDRRTEAFF. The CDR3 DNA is TGTGCCAGCACTCGGGACAGGCGGACTGAAGCTTTCTTT.